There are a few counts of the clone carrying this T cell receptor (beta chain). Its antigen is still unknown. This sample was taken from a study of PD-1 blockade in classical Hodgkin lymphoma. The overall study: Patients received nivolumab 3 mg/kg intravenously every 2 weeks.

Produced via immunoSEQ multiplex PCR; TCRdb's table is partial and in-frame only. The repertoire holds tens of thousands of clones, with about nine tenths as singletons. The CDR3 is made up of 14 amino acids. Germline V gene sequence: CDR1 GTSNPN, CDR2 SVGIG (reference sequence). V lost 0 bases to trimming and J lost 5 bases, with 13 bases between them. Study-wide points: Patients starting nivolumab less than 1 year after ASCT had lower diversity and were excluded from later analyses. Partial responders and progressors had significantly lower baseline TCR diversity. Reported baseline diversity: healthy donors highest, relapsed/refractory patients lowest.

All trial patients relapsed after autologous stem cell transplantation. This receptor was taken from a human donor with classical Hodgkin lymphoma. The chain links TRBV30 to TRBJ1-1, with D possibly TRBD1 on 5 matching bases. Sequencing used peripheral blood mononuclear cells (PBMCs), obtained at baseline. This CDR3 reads CAWSVWDRGTEAFF. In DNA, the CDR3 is TGTGCCTGGAGTGTATGGGACCGAGGGACTGAAGCTTTCTTT.